This TCR beta chain was sequenced for a study of cytomegalovirus exposure and HLA in healthy donors. Study-wide results and limits: CMV serostatus was the only recorded immune exposure for donors. Cytomegalovirus status was reportedly diagnosed by the classifier with high sensitivity and specificity. Presence/absence results assume similar sequencing depth per donor, which may not hold.

Details on this clone: The antigen is unknown.

Per germline, CDR1 MDHEN and CDR2 SYDVKM. This CDR3 contains 13 residues. The V segment lost 2 bases and the J segment 6 bases; nucleotides outside the gene matches: 3. In the PCR, 60 Vbeta and 13 Jbeta primers were used. Produced via immunoSEQ multiplex PCR; TCRdb's table is partial and in-frame only. Of roughly 150,000 clones listed, around four fifths are singletons. Material: PBMCs. The genes are TRBV28 and TRBJ1-2; TRBD1 matches at 7 bases. This TCR was recovered from a girl aged 2 to 10 in good health and CMV-seropositive. CDR3: CASSLGTENGYTF. The CDR3, as DNA: TGTGCCAGCAGTTTAGGGACAGAGAATGGCTACACCTTC.